This T cell receptor (beta chain) was sequenced in a study of a mutant IDH1 vaccine in newly diagnosed glioma. Study at large: Radiotherapy alone preceded vaccination by 4-6 weeks; alternatively, vaccination started with temozolomide cycles. Previous treatment comprised radiotherapy, temozolomide, or both, mostly both.

Documented time point: week 35, safety follow-up. Vaccination used 300 ug of mutant IDH1 20-mer peptide per dose, with topical imiquimod. General study results and limits: Pseudoprogression showed no apparent link to changes in top peripheral T cell clonotypes. Vaccination elicited immune responses in 80% to 95% of patients.

About this clone itself: Its antigen remains unidentified.

The table came from immunoSEQ multiplex PCR; TCRdb's copy has only in-frame clones and leaves some out. This table holds about 66,000 clones, about 74% found once. This specimen was PBMCs, taken from a glioma patient whose treatment included an IDH1 peptide vaccine. This TCR was recovered from a man aged 45 to 65 with glioma.

The CDR3 nucleotides are TGTGCCAGCAGCTTAGGGCAAAGGGAAGCTTTCTTT. Protein product: CASSLGQREAFF. The chain joins TRBV7-9 to TRBJ1-1; D remains ambiguous. Germline assignment: CDR1 SEHNR and CDR2 FQNEAQ (reference sequence). The CDR3 has 12 amino acids. V was clipped by 1 base and J by 8 bases, with 8 bases between them.